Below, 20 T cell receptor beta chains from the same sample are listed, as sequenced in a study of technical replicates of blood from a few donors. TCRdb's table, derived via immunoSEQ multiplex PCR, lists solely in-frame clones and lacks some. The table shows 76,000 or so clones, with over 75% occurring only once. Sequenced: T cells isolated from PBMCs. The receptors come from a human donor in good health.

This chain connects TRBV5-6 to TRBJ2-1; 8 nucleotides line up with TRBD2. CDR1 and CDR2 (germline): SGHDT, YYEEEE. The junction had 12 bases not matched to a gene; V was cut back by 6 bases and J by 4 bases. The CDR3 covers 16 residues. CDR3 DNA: TGTGCCAGCAAGCCTCCTCTTAGCGGGGATTACAATGAGCAGTTCTTC. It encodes CASKPPLSGDYNEQFF.

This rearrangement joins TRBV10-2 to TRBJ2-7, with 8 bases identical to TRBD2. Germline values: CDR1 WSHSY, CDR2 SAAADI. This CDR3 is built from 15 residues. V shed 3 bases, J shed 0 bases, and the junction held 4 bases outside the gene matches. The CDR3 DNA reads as TGCGCCAGCAGTGAAGGCGGGGGGTTCTCCTACGAGCAGTACTTC. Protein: CASSEGGGFSYEQYF.

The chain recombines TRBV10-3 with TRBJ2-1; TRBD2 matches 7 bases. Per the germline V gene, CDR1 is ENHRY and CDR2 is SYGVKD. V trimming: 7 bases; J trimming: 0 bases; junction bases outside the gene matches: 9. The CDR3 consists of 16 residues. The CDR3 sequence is CAIKGPAGSSYNEQFF. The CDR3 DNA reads TGTGCCATCAAGGGGCCAGCGGGGAGCTCCTACAATGAGCAGTTCTTC.

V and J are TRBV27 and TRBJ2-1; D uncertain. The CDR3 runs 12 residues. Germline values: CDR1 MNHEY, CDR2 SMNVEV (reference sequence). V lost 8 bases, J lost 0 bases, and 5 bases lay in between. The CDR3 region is CASWSSYNEQFF. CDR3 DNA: TGTGCCAGCTGGAGCTCCTACAATGAGCAGTTCTTC.

CDR3 in DNA: TGTGCCAGCAGCCCTAGCCGGGTGATCTCTGGAAACACCATATATTTT. It yields the protein CASSPSRVISGNTIYF. The chain employs TRBV13 and TRBJ1-3; unclear D gene. V was cut by 5 bases and J by 0 bases, with 14 bases left in between. Per germline, CDR1 PRHDT and CDR2 FYEKMQ (reference sequence). This CDR3 contains 16 residues. Full variable domain (rest looked up from reference TRBV13 and TRBJ1-3): AAGVIQSPRHLIKEKRETATLKCYPIPRHDTVYWYQQGPGQDPQFLISFYEKMQSDKGSIPDRFSAQQFSDYHSELNMSSLELGDSALYFCASSPSRVISGNTIYFGEGSWLTVV.

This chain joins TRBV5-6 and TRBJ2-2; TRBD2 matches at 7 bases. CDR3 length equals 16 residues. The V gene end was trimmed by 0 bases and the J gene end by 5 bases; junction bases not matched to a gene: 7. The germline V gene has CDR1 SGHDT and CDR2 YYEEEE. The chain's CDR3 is CASSLEGGLRTGELFF. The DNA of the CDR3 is TGTGCCAGCAGCTTGGAGGGAGGGCTAAGGACCGGGGAGCTGTTTTTT.

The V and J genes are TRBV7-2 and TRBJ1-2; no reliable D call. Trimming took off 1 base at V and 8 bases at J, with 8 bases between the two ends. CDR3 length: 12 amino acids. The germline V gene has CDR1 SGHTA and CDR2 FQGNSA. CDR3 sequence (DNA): TGTGCCAGCAGCTTAGGGTGGCACGGCTACACCTTC. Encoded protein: CASSLGWHGYTF. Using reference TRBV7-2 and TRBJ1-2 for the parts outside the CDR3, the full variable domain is GAGVSQSPSNKVTEKGKDVELRCDPISGHTALYWYRQSLGQGLEFLIYFQGNSAPDKSGLPSDRFSAERTGGSVSTLTIQRTQQEDSAVYLCASSLGWHGYTFGSGTRLTVV.

CDR3 amino acids: CASSQGRSYEQYF. The CDR3 nucleotides are TGTGCCAGCAGCCAGGGGCGCTCCTACGAGCAGTACTTC. This sequence joins TRBV4-2 and TRBJ2-7; D may be TRBD1 (5 bases). CDR3 length equals 13 residues. The V end lost 3 bases, the J end lost 0 bases, and 6 bases lay between the germline ends. Per the germline V gene, CDR1 is LGHNA and CDR2 is YNFKEQ.

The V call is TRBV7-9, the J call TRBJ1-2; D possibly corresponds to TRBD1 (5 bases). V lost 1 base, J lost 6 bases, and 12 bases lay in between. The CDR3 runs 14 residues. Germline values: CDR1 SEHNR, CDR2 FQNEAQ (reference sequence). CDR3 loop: CASSLELTGDGYTF. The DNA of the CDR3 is TGTGCCAGCAGCTTAGAACTCACAGGTGATGGCTACACCTTC.

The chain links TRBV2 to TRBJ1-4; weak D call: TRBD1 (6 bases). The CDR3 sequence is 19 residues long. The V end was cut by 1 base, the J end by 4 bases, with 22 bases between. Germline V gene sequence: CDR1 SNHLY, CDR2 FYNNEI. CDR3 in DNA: TGTGCCAGCAGTGAAGTAAGGGGGAAGCAGGCTACCCGTAATGAAAAACTGTTTTTT. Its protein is CASSEVRGKQATRNEKLFF.

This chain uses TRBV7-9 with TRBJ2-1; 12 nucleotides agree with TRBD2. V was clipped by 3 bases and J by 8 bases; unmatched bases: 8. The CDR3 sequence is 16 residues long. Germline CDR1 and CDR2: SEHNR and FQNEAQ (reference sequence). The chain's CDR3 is CASSLALAGGPHEQFF. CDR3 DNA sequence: TGTGCCAGCAGCTTGGCCCTAGCGGGAGGGCCGCATGAGCAGTTCTTC.

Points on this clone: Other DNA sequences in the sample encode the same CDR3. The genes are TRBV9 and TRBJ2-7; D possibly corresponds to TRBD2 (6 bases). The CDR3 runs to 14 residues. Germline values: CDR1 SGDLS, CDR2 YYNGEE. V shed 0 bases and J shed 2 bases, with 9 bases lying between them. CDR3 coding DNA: TGTGCCAGCAGCGTAGGTGGGGGGACCTACGAGCAGTACTTC. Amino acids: CASSVGGGTYEQYF.

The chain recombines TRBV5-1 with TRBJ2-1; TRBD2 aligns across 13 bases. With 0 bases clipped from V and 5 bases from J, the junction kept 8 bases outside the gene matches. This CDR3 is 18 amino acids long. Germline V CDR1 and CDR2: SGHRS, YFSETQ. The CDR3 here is CASSLGPTGLAGNNEQFF. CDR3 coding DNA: TGCGCCAGCAGCTTGGGACCAACGGGACTAGCGGGGAACAATGAGCAGTTCTTC.

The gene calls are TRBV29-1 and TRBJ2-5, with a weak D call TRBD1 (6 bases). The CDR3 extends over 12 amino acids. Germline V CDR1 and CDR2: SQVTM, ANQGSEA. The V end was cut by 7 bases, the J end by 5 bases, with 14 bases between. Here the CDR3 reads CSARNQGETQYF. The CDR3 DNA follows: TGCAGCGCAAGAAATCAGGGGGAGACCCAGTACTTC.

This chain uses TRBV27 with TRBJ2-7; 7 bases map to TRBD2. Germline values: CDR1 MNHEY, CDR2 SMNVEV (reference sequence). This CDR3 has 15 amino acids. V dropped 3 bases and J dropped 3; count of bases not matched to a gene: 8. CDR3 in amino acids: CASSFFGGLSYEQYF. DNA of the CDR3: TGTGCCAGCAGTTTTTTCGGGGGACTAAGCTACGAGCAGTACTTC.

In DNA form, the CDR3 reads TGCGCCAGCAGTGAGTCGGATTGGGGGGAGTGGACTGAAGCTTTCTTT. This encodes CASSESDWGEWTEAFF. The chain is built from TRBV10-2 and TRBJ1-1; the D gene is possibly TRBD1 (5 bases). Germline V gene data show CDR1 as WSHSY and CDR2 as SAAADI. Trimming removed 0 bases from V and 5 bases from J, with 16 bases in between. This CDR3 spans 16 amino acids.

CDR3 sequence (DNA): TGTGCCAGCAGCTCGGGCGGGGGAGAGAACACCGGGGAGCTGTTTTTT. It codes for CASSSGGGENTGELFF. J is TRBJ2-2 and V is TRBV5-4; 7 bases match TRBD2. This CDR3 has 16 residues. The V gene end was trimmed by 3 bases and the J gene end by 1 base; junction bases not matched to a gene: 6. The germline CDR1 and CDR2 sequences are SGHNT and YYREEE (reference sequence).

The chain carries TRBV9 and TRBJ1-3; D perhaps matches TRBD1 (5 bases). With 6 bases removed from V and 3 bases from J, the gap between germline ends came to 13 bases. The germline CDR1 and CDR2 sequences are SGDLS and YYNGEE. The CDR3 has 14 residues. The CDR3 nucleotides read TGTGCCAGCACCACGGGGGGTGTTGGAAACACCATATATTTT. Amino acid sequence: CASTTGGVGNTIYF.

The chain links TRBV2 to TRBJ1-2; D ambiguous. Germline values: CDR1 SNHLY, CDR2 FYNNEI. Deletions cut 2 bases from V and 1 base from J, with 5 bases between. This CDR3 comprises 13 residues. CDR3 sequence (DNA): TGTGCCAGCAGTGAAACTATTAACTATGGCTACACCTTC. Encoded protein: CASSETINYGYTF.

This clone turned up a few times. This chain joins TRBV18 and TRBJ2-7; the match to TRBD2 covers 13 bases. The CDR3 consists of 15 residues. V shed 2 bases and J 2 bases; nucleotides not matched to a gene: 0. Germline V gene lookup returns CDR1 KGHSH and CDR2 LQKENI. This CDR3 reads CASSPTSGGAYEQYF. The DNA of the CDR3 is TGTGCCAGCTCACCAACTAGCGGGGGGGCCTACGAGCAGTACTTC. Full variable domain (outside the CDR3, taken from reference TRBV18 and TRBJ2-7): NAGVMQNPRHLVRRRGQEARLRCSPMKGHSHVYWYRQLPEEGLKFMVYLQKENIIDESGMPKERFSAEFPKEGPSILRIQQVVRGDSAAYFCASSPTSGGAYEQYFGPGTRLTVT.